A single sample gave rise to the 15 T cell receptor beta chains below, sequenced in a study of PD-1 blockade in classical Hodgkin lymphoma. With no exception, relapse followed autologous stem cell transplantation in all patients, and brentuximab vedotin exposure varied. Here immunoSEQ multiplex PCR was the method, and the copy in TCRdb shows in-frame clones only, minus some. Among around 7,300 clones listed, over 70% were seen once. Here the sequenced sample was peripheral blood mononuclear cells (PBMCs), taken before the second cycle of nivolumab. These receptors were collected from a human donor with classical Hodgkin lymphoma.

The rearrangement links TRBV6-1 to TRBJ1-2; D is unclear. CDR3 length: 14 amino acids. In germline, CDR1 is MNHNS, CDR2 SASEGT. Trimming left V 7 bases short and J 2 bases short, with 14 bases between. The CDR3 bases are TGTGCCAGCACCCCCATCCCCACCAACTATGGCTACACCTTC. Protein product: CASTPIPTNYGYTF.

This clone showed up just a few times. V gene TRBV27 combines with J gene TRBJ2-3, with D tentatively TRBD2 (6 bases). Trimming took off 2 bases at V and 4 bases at J, with 10 bases between the two ends. The CDR3 has 14 amino acids. Per the germline V gene, CDR1 is MNHEY and CDR2 is SMNVEV (reference sequence). The CDR3 sequence: CASSLIAGPDTQYF. The CDR3 nucleotides read TGTGCCAGCAGTTTAATCGCGGGGCCAGATACGCAGTATTTT.

The rearrangement links TRBV28 to TRBJ1-1; D uncertain. Trimming shortened V by 6 bases and J by 7 bases, and 15 bases separated the two germline ends. The CDR3 runs to 13 residues. In germline, CDR1 is MDHEN, CDR2 SYDVKM. The chain's CDR3 is CASRSPLVREAFF. The CDR3 DNA follows: TGTGCCAGCAGGAGTCCCCTCGTACGTGAAGCTTTCTTT.

The chain has TRBV14 and TRBJ2-5; 8 nucleotides line up with TRBD2. The J segment lost 3 bases and the V segment lost 2 bases, leaving 8 bases of the junction unmatched. The CDR3 totals 16 residues. Germline V lookup: CDR1 SGHDN, CDR2 FVKESK. The CDR3 sequence: CASSQPGRGSEETQYF. In DNA, the CDR3 is TGTGCCAGCAGCCAACCCGGGAGGGGCTCTGAAGAGACCCAGTACTTC.

This clone was seen only a few times. V is TRBV10-3 and J is TRBJ1-2; D ambiguous. V was clipped by 0 bases and J by 3 bases, with 5 bases between them. The germline V gene encodes CDR1 ENHRY and CDR2 SYGVKD. The CDR3 runs to 13 residues. The CDR3 bases are TGTGCCATCAGTGAGTCGGGTGACTATGGCTACACCTTC. Its protein is CAISESGDYGYTF.

CDR3 coding DNA: TGTGCCAGCAGTTACTCGGGGCAGTTAAATCAGCCCCAGCATTTT. Translation gives CASSYSGQLNQPQHF. The chain uses TRBV6-5 and TRBJ1-5; the D gene is possibly TRBD1 (5 bases). CDR1 MNHEY and CDR2 SVGAGI come from the germline V gene. Trimming cost V 0 bases and J 4 bases, with 10 bases left between them. The CDR3 runs to 15 residues.

This clone came up once. The chain combines TRBV28 with TRBJ2-7, with 8 bases fitting TRBD1. Germline V gives CDR1 MDHEN, CDR2 SYDVKM. Unmatched junction bases numbered 8, after V lost 7 bases and J lost 0 bases. This CDR3 contains 15 residues. The CDR3: CASTYPGTGSYEQYF. CDR3 sequence (DNA): TGTGCCAGCACCTACCCCGGGACAGGCTCCTACGAGCAGTACTTC.

The J gene is TRBJ1-2, the V gene TRBV5-6, with D hard to call. Germline lookup yields CDR1 SGHDT and CDR2 YYEEEE. The V and J ends lost 4 bases and 0 bases respectively, with 16 bases between them. The CDR3 spans 16 residues. CDR3 loop: CASSHASSLANYGYTF. In DNA form, the CDR3 reads TGTGCCAGCAGCCACGCCTCATCGTTAGCTAACTATGGCTACACCTTC.

This clone was seen a few times. The rearrangement links TRBV11-1 to TRBJ2-2; 10 bases line up with TRBD1. The CDR3 is 17 residues long. Germline CDR1 SGHAT, CDR2 FQDESV (reference sequence). V dropped 1 base and J dropped 5; count of bases not matched to a gene: 7. The DNA for the CDR3 is TGTGCCAGCAGCTTAGTCAGACAGGGGGCATGGACCGGGGAGCTGTTTTTT. It specifies CASSLVRQGAWTGELFF.

This chain links TRBV4-1 with TRBJ1-3, with D maybe TRBD1 (6 bases). The CDR3 is 18 residues long. Trimming removed 0 bases from V and 0 bases from J, with 15 bases in between. Germline assignment: CDR1 MGHRA and CDR2 YSYEKL. Here the CDR3 DNA reads TGCGCCAGCAGCCAAGATATCGGGACAATGAGCTCTGGAAACACCATATATTTT. This codes for CASSQDIGTMSSGNTIYF.

About this clone: Mismatch with germline at one junction end may stem from a read error. The chain employs TRBV7-7 and TRBJ2-5; D possibly matches TRBD1 or TRBD2 (6 bases each). The germline V gene has CDR1 SSHAT and CDR2 FNYEAQ (reference sequence). This CDR3 is built from 16 residues. CDR3 DNA sequence: TGTGCTAGCAGCTTAGGAGGGGGGCCGGGGCAAGAGACCCAGTACTTC. Protein: CASSLGGGPGQETQYF.

Comment on this clone: The germline gene is not matched at one end of the junction; a read error may be the cause. V is TRBV11-2 and J is TRBJ2-6; the D is unclear. The CDR3 consists of 18 residues. Per germline, CDR1 SGHAT and CDR2 FQNNGV. As DNA, the CDR3 is TGTGCCAGCAGCGGGCTATTCAAGCAACAAAGTCGGGCCAACGTCCTAACTTTC. It yields the protein CASSGLFKQQSRANVLTF.

DNA for the CDR3: TGTGCCAGCAGTCCAATTGTGGGGGCCCTATACAATGAGCAGTTCTTC. It translates to CASSPIVGALYNEQFF. The gene calls are TRBV27 and TRBJ2-1, with D perhaps TRBD1 (6 bases). CDR1 and CDR2 (germline): MNHEY, SMNVEV (reference sequence). This CDR3 is 16 amino acids long. Trimming took off 5 bases at V and 4 bases at J, with 18 bases between the two ends.

The table lists this clone with a count of one. The chain combines TRBV6-5 with TRBJ2-7, with 7 bases fitting TRBD2. The junction had 7 bases not matched to a gene; V was cut back by 8 bases and J by 12 bases. Per germline, CDR1 MNHEY and CDR2 SVGAGI. The CDR3 extends over 10 amino acids. The CDR3 sequence: CASGRDYRYF. In DNA form, the CDR3 reads TGTGCCAGCGGCCGGGACTATCGGTACTTC.

The chain combines TRBV7-8 with TRBJ1-1; 7 nucleotides agree with TRBD1. J was trimmed by 4 bases and V by 4 bases; bases with no gene match: 12. Germline V gene data show CDR1 as SGHVS and CDR2 as FQNEAQ. This CDR3 has 16 residues. CDR3 protein: CASSSNSGRGTTEAFF. The CDR3 DNA sequence: TGTGCCAGCAGCTCTAACTCCGGCAGGGGGACCACTGAAGCTTTCTTT. Complete variable domain (other parts from reference TRBV7-8 and TRBJ1-1): GAGVSQSPRYKVAKRGQDVALRCDPISGHVSLFWYQQALGQGPEFLTYFQNEAQLDKSGLPSDRFFAERPEGSVSTLKIQRTQQEDSAVYLCASSSNSGRGTTEAFFGQGTRLTVV.